A selection of T cell receptor beta chains follows, all from one sample in a study of blood T cells in healthy people across ages. TCRdb reprocessed the 5' RACE reads with MiXCR, giving one entry per CDR3 protein. The table records hundreds of thousands of distinct CDR3 sequences, roughly 43% of them present only once. Sequenced: blood. All receptors derive from a young man in good health. Each CDR3 is given with its conserved first and last residue. D genes are given only for firm matches. Size is stated for part of the rows, as once, few or many counts, or as a class when the clone is expanded.

abundance	v_gene	j_gene	d_gene	CDR3nt	CDR3aa
NA	TRBV3-1	TRBJ2-4	NA	TGTGCCAGCAGCCAAGATATGCTAGACCTAGCCAAAAACATTCAGTACTTC	CASSQDMLDLAKNIQYF
NA	TRBV5-1	TRBJ2-4	TRBD2	TGCGCCAGCAGCCAGAGGACTAGCGGGGGGGCGTCCAAAAACATTCAGTACTTC	CASSQRTSGGASKNIQYF
NA	TRBV27	TRBJ2-3	NA	TGTGCCAGCAGCAGGGTAGGCACAGATACGCAGTATTTT	CASSRVGTDTQYF
NA	TRBV5-1	TRBJ2-3	TRBD2	TGCGCCAGCAGCTTGAACAGCGGGGGACCAGATACGCAGTATTTT	CASSLNSGGPDTQYF
NA	TRBV28	TRBJ1-2	TRBD1	TGTGCCAGCAGTCCCCCCCCGGGACAGGGGCCTTATGGCTACACCTTC	CASSPPPGQGPYGYTF
NA	TRBV9	TRBJ2-1	NA	TGTGCCAGCAGCGAACGGGGGGCAGGCAATGAGCAGTTCTTC	CASSERGAGNEQFF
NA	TRBV6-5	TRBJ2-3	TRBD2	TGTGCCAGCAGTTACGTGGGGCGGGGGGCGATCGGTACGCAGTATTTT	CASSYVGRGAIGTQYF
NA	TRBV4-3	TRBJ1-4	NA	TGCGCCAGCAGCCAAGAAAAATGGATGGGGGAAAAACTGTTTTTT	CASSQEKWMGEKLFF
NA	TRBV5-1	TRBJ1-5	TRBD1	TGCGCCAGCAGCGAAGGACAGGGTATTGAGCCCCAGCATTTT	CASSEGQGIEPQHF
NA	TRBV5-1	TRBJ1-5	TRBD1	TGCGCCAGCAGCCCAGGGGGCAGCTATAGCAATCAGCCCCAGCATTTT	CASSPGGSYSNQPQHF
few	TRBV3-1	TRBJ2-7	NA	TGTGCCAGCAGCCAAGATGGGGCAGGCCTCTACTCCTACGAGCAGTACTTC	CASSQDGAGLYSYEQYF
many	TRBV20-1	TRBJ2-7	TRBD2	TGCAGTGCTAGACGGGGGGAACCCTACGAGCAGTACTTC	CSARRGEPYEQYF
NA	TRBV20-1	TRBJ2-5	TRBD2	TGCAGTGCTGGATCCCGGACTAGCGGGAGATTACAAGAGACCCAGTACTTC	CSAGSRTSGRLQETQYF
few	TRBV20-1	TRBJ2-3	TRBD2	TGCAGTGCTAGAGATCCGGGGGGAAGCACAGATACGCAGTATTTT	CSARDPGGSTDTQYF
few	TRBV27	TRBJ2-7	TRBD1	TGTGCCAGCAGTCACAGGGGGCTGTACGAGCAGTACTTC	CASSHRGLYEQYF
NA	TRBV12-3/TRBV12-4	TRBJ2-5	TRBD1	TGTGCCAGCAGTTTAAAACGACAGGGGGAGACCCAGTACTTC	CASSLKRQGETQYF
NA	TRBV6-2/TRBV6-3	TRBJ1-5	NA	TGTGCCAGCATCCCCTCGGCGGGCAATCAGCCCCAGCATTTT	CASIPSAGNQPQHF
few	TRBV6-5	TRBJ2-7	TRBD1	TGTGCCAGCAGTTACCAGGGGGCGACCGAGCAGTACTTC	CASSYQGATEQYF
NA	TRBV4-3	TRBJ2-1	NA	TGCGCCAGCAGCCAAGAACCTGGGCCAGTCTACGAGCAGTTCTTC	CASSQEPGPVYEQFF
NA	TRBV4-1	TRBJ2-7	TRBD2	TGCGCCAGCAGCCAAGAGTCCCCGGGACTAGCGGGGGGAACCTACGAGCAGTACTTC	CASSQESPGLAGGTYEQYF
many	TRBV4-2	TRBJ2-7	TRBD1	TGTGCCAGCAGCCAAGCCGGGACAGGGGTGTACGAGCAGTACTTC	CASSQAGTGVYEQYF
few	TRBV10-3	TRBJ2-1	NA	TGTGCCATCGGTTCACAGGATTACAATGAGCAGTTCTTC	CAIGSQDYNEQFF
few	TRBV29-1	TRBJ1-2	NA	TGCAGCGTTGAATTCTCAGGGATCCATGGCTACACCTTC	CSVEFSGIHGYTF
NA	TRBV10-3	TRBJ2-7	NA	TGTACCATCAGTGAACTGTACGAGCAGTACTTC	CTISELYEQYF
NA	TRBV24-1	TRBJ2-3	TRBD2	TGTGCCACCAGTCGGGCTAGCGGGGGAGCAGATACGCAGTATTTT	CATSRASGGADTQYF
NA	TRBV28	TRBJ2-3	TRBD2	TGTGCCAGCAGTGGTCTAGCGGGGGGGAACACAGATACGCAGTATTTT	CASSGLAGGNTDTQYF
few	TRBV3-1	TRBJ2-3	NA	TGTGCCAGTAGCCAAGGGGAACTTCGCGCAGATACGCAGTATTTT	CASSQGELRADTQYF
NA	TRBV6-2/TRBV6-3	TRBJ2-7	TRBD1	TGTGCCAGCAGTTATCACAGGGGTTCCTACGAGCAGTACTTC	CASSYHRGSYEQYF
NA	TRBV27	TRBJ2-7	TRBD2	TGTGCCAGCAGTTTTCTCGGCGGGGGGATCTCCTACGAGCAGTACTTC	CASSFLGGGISYEQYF
NA	TRBV6-2/TRBV6-3	TRBJ2-3	NA	TGTGCCAGCAGTTACTCGGTTCGACTACCCGGCACAGATACGCAGTATTTT	CASSYSVRLPGTDTQYF
NA	TRBV6-5	TRBJ1-1	TRBD1	TGTGCCAGCAGTCAAACTTCTGGGACAGGGTACACTGAAGCTTTCTTT	CASSQTSGTGYTEAFF
many	TRBV3-1	TRBJ1-2	NA	TGTGCCAGCAGCCATCTAGGGACGTCTAACTATGGCTACACCTTC	CASSHLGTSNYGYTF
NA	TRBV10-3	TRBJ1-1	NA	TGTGCCATCAGTGCCTCCTCTTCAGGAAAGAACACTGAAGCTTTCTTT	CAISASSSGKNTEAFF
few	TRBV6-5	TRBJ2-5	TRBD2	TGTGCCAGCAGTTACAGGCTAGCGGGGGACCAAGAGACCCAGTACTTC	CASSYRLAGDQETQYF
few	TRBV11-2	TRBJ2-3	TRBD2	TGTGCCAGCAGCTTAGTGTCAGCACTAGCGGGGTGGCTGTCCGTCACAGATACGCAGTATTTT	CASSLVSALAGWLSVTDTQYF
NA	TRBV29-1	TRBJ2-7	TRBD1	TGCAGCGGCCTATGGGACAGGGGCCACGAGCAGTACTTC	CSGLWDRGHEQYF
NA	TRBV12-3/TRBV12-4	TRBJ2-7	TRBD2	TGTGCCAGCAGTGCTTCGCTAGCGGTGGGGCAGTACTTC	CASSASLAVGQYF
few	TRBV7-2	TRBJ2-7	TRBD1	TGTGCCAGCAGACGGGACAGCCACTCCTACGAGCAGTACTTC	CASRRDSHSYEQYF
few	TRBV2	TRBJ2-1	TRBD1	TGTGCCAGCAGCTTCGACAGGGGGTCCGCCAATGAGCAGTTCTTC	CASSFDRGSANEQFF
NA	TRBV3-1	TRBJ2-1	TRBD2	TGTGCCAGCAGCCCCGGACTAGCGGGGGGGTACCAGTTCTTC	CASSPGLAGGYQFF
few	TRBV6-1	TRBJ2-5	NA	TGTGCCAGCAGTGAATACGTGCAAGAGACCCAGTACTTC	CASSEYVQETQYF
many	TRBV4-2	TRBJ2-3	TRBD2	TGTGCCAGCAGCCAAGAAGCGGGGGGTACGCAGTATTTT	CASSQEAGGTQYF
NA	TRBV6-2/TRBV6-3	TRBJ1-2	NA	TGTGCCAGCGGAGAGCTTTCCGAGGATTTTTATGGCTACACCTTC	CASGELSEDFYGYTF
few	TRBV7-2	TRBJ2-5	NA	TGTGCCAGCAGCCTAGGACTGGAGGAGCAGTACTTC	CASSLGLEEQYF
NA	TRBV29-1	TRBJ2-2	TRBD1	TGCAGCGCTGGACAGGGAGCGACTAAGGCCGGGGAGCTGTTTTTT	CSAGQGATKAGELFF
few	TRBV6-2/TRBV6-3	TRBJ2-7	TRBD1	TGTGCCAGCAGTTACGGACAGGGAATTTACGAGCAGTACTTC	CASSYGQGIYEQYF
NA	TRBV3-1	TRBJ2-7	NA	TGTGCCAGCGGCCACTCAGGGATTGACGAGCAGTACTTC	CASGHSGIDEQYF
NA	TRBV4-2	TRBJ1-1	TRBD1	TGTGCCAGCAGCTCACAGGGGAAGGGGCGCACTGAAGCTTTCTTT	CASSSQGKGRTEAFF
NA	TRBV15	TRBJ1-1	TRBD1	TGTGCCACCAGCAGAGATTATGGGCGAGGGACAGGGCTTGAAGCTTTCTTT	CATSRDYGRGTGLEAFF
few	TRBV28	TRBJ2-5	NA	TGTGCCACCCTACAGGGACCGGAGACCCAGTACTTC	CATLQGPETQYF
NA	TRBV3-1	TRBJ1-2	NA	TGTGCCAGCAGCCCTTGGGACGGGAACTATGGCTACACCTTC	CASSPWDGNYGYTF
many	TRBV7-2	TRBJ1-1	TRBD1	TGTGCCAGCCGAACGGGACAGTTTACTGAAGCTTTCTTT	CASRTGQFTEAFF
few	TRBV5-1	TRBJ2-7	NA	TGCGCCAGCAGCTCTCGGTGGTACGAGCAGTACTTC	CASSSRWYEQYF
NA	TRBV5-1	TRBJ1-1	NA	TGCGCCAGCAGCTTGGGGCAATCAGTTGGCACTGAAGCTTTCTTT	CASSLGQSVGTEAFF
once	TRBV4-1	TRBJ2-4	NA	TGCGCCAGCAGCCAAGATCGGGGGGCTGCCAAAAACATTCAGTACTTC	CASSQDRGAAKNIQYF
NA	TRBV27	TRBJ1-6	NA	TGTGCCAGCAGTACCACGTCCGGGCCTAATTCACCCCTCCACTTT	CASSTTSGPNSPLHF
many	TRBV5-1	TRBJ2-7	NA	TGTGCCAGCAGTTACTACGAGCAGTACTTC	CASSYYEQYF
few	TRBV2	TRBJ2-7	NA	TGTGCCGGGGGTCGACAGACCAGAACCTACGAGCAGTACTTC	CAGGRQTRTYEQYF
NA	TRBV11-2	TRBJ2-3	TRBD2	TGTGCCAGCAGCCCATCTAGCGGGGGGGCGAACACAGATACGCAGTATTTT	CASSPSSGGANTDTQYF